The source of this TCR beta chain is a study of glioma-infiltrating T cells after dendritic cell vaccination. Whole-study context: Dendritic cell vaccination trial patients had either newly diagnosed or recurrent glioblastoma.

Study-wide results and caveats: TCR clonality showed no direct relationship with survival.

CDR3 length: 16 amino acids. With V trimmed by 5 bases and J by 0 bases, 9 bases remained unmatched. CDR1 and CDR2 (germline): SEHNR, FQNEAQ (reference sequence). TCRdb keeps only in-frame clones here, not all; method: immunoSEQ multiplex PCR. The data hold just under 85,000 clones, with approximately 90% observed a single time. None of the glioblastoma patients had an isocitrate dehydrogenase mutation. A word on this clone: The antigen remains unidentified.

The sequencing used blood, collected before dendritic cell vaccination. This chain joins TRBV7-9 and TRBJ1-1; TRBD1 agrees at 7 bases. The receptor comes from a human donor with glioblastoma. This CDR3 is CASSEPRQGVNTEAFF. The CDR3, as DNA: TGTGCCAGCAGCGAACCACGACAGGGAGTGAACACTGAAGCTTTCTTT. The entire variable domain, with the rest obtained from reference TRBV7-9 and TRBJ1-1, is as follows: DTGVSQNPRHKITKRGQNVTFRCDPISEHNRLYWYRQTLGQGPEFLTYFQNEAQLEKSRLLSDRFSAERPKGSFSTLEIQRTEQGDSAMYLCASSEPRQGVNTEAFFGQGTRLTVV.